These T cell receptor beta chains were read from a single sample in a study of patients and donors after allogeneic stem cell transplantation. TCRdb recomputed calls from the RT-PCR reads with MiXCR, one row per CDR3 protein. The data show approximately 25,000 distinct CDR3 sequences, around 28% seen once. Input material: blood, either unsorted or a sorted T cell fraction (not recorded which). All receptors derive from a human donor who was either an allogeneic HSCT recipient or a stem cell or donor lymphocyte infusion donor (not recorded which). It is not recorded whose cells these are; they may come from a transplant donor. Both conserved end residues are part of each CDR3. A D gene is named only where the DNA matches it firmly. Size is omitted from some rows. Given values are once, few, many or a class for expanded clones.

CDR3 DNA: TGTGCCAGCAGTTTATTTCCCTTCTCCTATAATTCACCCCTCCACTTT
CDR3 protein: CASSLFPFSYNSPLHF
clone size: -
V gene: TRBV12-3/TRBV12-4
D gene: -
J gene: TRBJ1-6

CDR3 DNA: TGTGCCAGCAGCCCCCCCTTGACCCAGTACTTC
CDR3 protein: CASSPPLTQYF
clone size: -
V gene: TRBV14
D gene: -
J gene: TRBJ2-5

CDR3 DNA: TGTGCCAGCACCTTCAGCGTCACAGGGGGTACGGAGACCCAGTACTTC
CDR3 protein: CASTFSVTGGTETQYF
clone size: -
V gene: TRBV11-2
D gene: TRBD1
J gene: TRBJ2-5

CDR3 DNA: TGTGCCAGCAGTACTGACAGGGGGCCTGGAAACACCATATATTTT
CDR3 protein: CASSTDRGPGNTIYF
clone size: few
V gene: TRBV12-3/TRBV12-4
D gene: TRBD1
J gene: TRBJ1-3

CDR3 DNA: TGCAGCGTTGAAGGCCTGGGCCGCTACGGCTACACCTTC
CDR3 protein: CSVEGLGRYGYTF
clone size: many
V gene: TRBV29-1
D gene: -
J gene: TRBJ1-2

CDR3 DNA: TGTGCCAGCAGTCTTAGGCAGGGCGCCTATGGCTACACCTTC
CDR3 protein: CASSLRQGAYGYTF
clone size: many
V gene: TRBV6-5
D gene: -
J gene: TRBJ1-2

CDR3 DNA: TGTGCCAGCACCTTAGGACCGTTGAACACTGAAGCTTTCTTT
CDR3 protein: CASTLGPLNTEAFF
clone size: many
V gene: TRBV6-5
D gene: -
J gene: TRBJ1-1

CDR3 DNA: TGTGCCATCACGAACACCGGGGAGCTGTTTTTT
CDR3 protein: CAITNTGELFF
clone size: many
V gene: TRBV7-2
D gene: -
J gene: TRBJ2-2

CDR3 DNA: TGTGCCAGCTCACCACTACCTGACAGCTTTTATAACTATGGCTACACCTTC
CDR3 protein: CASSPLPDSFYNYGYTF
clone size: -
V gene: TRBV18
D gene: -
J gene: TRBJ1-2

CDR3 DNA: TGCAGTGGGGGACAGGGATTCTACGAGCAGTACTTC
CDR3 protein: CSGGQGFYEQYF
clone size: -
V gene: TRBV20-1
D gene: TRBD1
J gene: TRBJ2-7

CDR3 DNA: TGTGCCAGCACCTTAGCGGGGGGGCCCACCGGGGAGCTGTTTTTT
CDR3 protein: CASTLAGGPTGELFF
clone size: -
V gene: TRBV6-6
D gene: TRBD2
J gene: TRBJ2-2

CDR3 DNA: TGTGCCATCAGCGAGGGACAGGGGAGGGAAAAACTGTTTTTT
CDR3 protein: CAISEGQGREKLFF
clone size: many
V gene: TRBV10-3
D gene: TRBD1
J gene: TRBJ1-4

CDR3 DNA: TGTGCCATCAGTGAGTCCCTCTATGGCTACACCTTC
CDR3 protein: CAISESLYGYTF
clone size: -
V gene: TRBV10-3
D gene: -
J gene: TRBJ1-2

CDR3 DNA: TGTGCCAGCAGCTTTCGAGTAGCAACCTACAATGAGCAGTTCTTC
CDR3 protein: CASSFRVATYNEQFF
clone size: once
V gene: TRBV7-9
D gene: -
J gene: TRBJ2-1

CDR3 DNA: TGTGCCAGCAGCTCGGGGTACACCATATATTTT
CDR3 protein: CASSSGYTIYF
clone size: -
V gene: TRBV7-9
D gene: -
J gene: TRBJ1-3

CDR3 DNA: TGCGCCAGCGGATGGGGCTCTGGGGCCAACGTCCTGACTTTC
CDR3 protein: CASGWGSGANVLTF
clone size: many
V gene: TRBV5-1
D gene: -
J gene: TRBJ2-6

CDR3 DNA: TGTGCCAGCAGCTTGAACAGGGGCACTGGAGAGACCCAGTACTTC
CDR3 protein: CASSLNRGTGETQYF
clone size: medium-sized
V gene: TRBV7-2
D gene: TRBD1
J gene: TRBJ2-5